The 15 T cell receptor beta chains below all came from one sample that was sequenced in a study of graft-versus-host responses after intestinal transplantation. Method: immunoSEQ multiplex PCR; TCRdb's copy keeps in-frame clones and lacks some. The sample comprises 80,000 to 100,000 clones, roughly nine tenths of which are singletons, and around 0.17% rests with the top ten. Their specific antigens are unknown. The specimen was unstimulated CD4+ T cells sorted from spleen or lymph node cells, collected before intestinal transplant. These receptor sequences come from a human donor who received an intestinal transplant.

The chain has TRBV6-5 and TRBJ1-2; 10 nucleotides match TRBD1. Germline loops: CDR1 MNHEY, CDR2 SVGAGI. The CDR3 sequence is 16 residues long. J lost 1 base, V lost 0 bases, and 2 bases had no gene match. The CDR3 DNA reads TGTGCCAGCAGTTACTCCAGGACAGGGGGTAACTATGGCTACACCTTC. It codes for CASSYSRTGGNYGYTF.

The CDR3 nucleotides read TGCGCCAGCGAAGCTAGCGGGAGTGGAGTAGGAAATGAGCAGTTCTTC. Protein product: CASEASGSGVGNEQFF. This chain links TRBV5-1 with TRBJ2-1; 10 bases are shared with TRBD2. Germline V gene lookup returns CDR1 SGHRS and CDR2 YFSETQ. With 7 bases clipped from V and 7 bases from J, the junction kept 14 bases outside the gene matches. This CDR3 has 16 residues.

This clone was counted once. The rearrangement joins TRBV19 to TRBJ1-6; D gene unclear. CDR3 length equals 15 residues. Germline CDR1 LNHDA, CDR2 SQIVND (reference sequence). Between the trimmed V and J ends, which lost 5 bases and 10 bases, there was a span of 18 bases. The CDR3 DNA follows: TGTGCCAGTAGTTATCATGTGTCAGTTCTCTCACCCCTCCACTTT. Translated, it gives CASSYHVSVLSPLHF.

The V gene is TRBV18, the J gene TRBJ1-5; D remains unclear. V shed 2 bases and J shed 5 bases, with 10 bases lying between them. This CDR3 has 14 amino acids. CDR1 is KGHSH and CDR2 is LQKENI in the germline V gene. CDR3 DNA: TGTGCCAGCTCACCAGAGACAACTTATCAGCCCCAGCATTTT. The encoded protein is CASSPETTYQPQHF. Filled out from reference TRBV18 and TRBJ1-5, the complete variable domain reads NAGVMQNPRHLVRRRGQEARLRCSPMKGHSHVYWYRQLPEEGLKFMVYLQKENIIDESGMPKERFSAEFPKEGPSILRIQQVVRGDSAAYFCASSPETTYQPQHFGDGTRLSIL.

The chain links TRBV30 to TRBJ2-3, with D maybe TRBD2 (5 bases). Germline-derived CDR1 and CDR2 are GTSNPN and SVGIG (reference sequence). The CDR3 runs 12 residues. V was shortened by 7 bases and J by 4 bases, with 12 bases between the two germline ends. The CDR3 sequence: CALARGSDTQYF. CDR3 in DNA: TGTGCCTTGGCACGGGGTTCAGATACGCAGTATTTT.

J is TRBJ2-7 and V is TRBV5-5, with a tentative D call TRBD1 (6 bases). The CDR3 is 12 amino acids. V gave up 0 bases and J gave up 13 bases, with 14 bases separating them. Germline V gene sequence: CDR1 SGHKS, CDR2 YYEKEE (reference sequence). CDR3 protein: CASSLDRQVLYF. The CDR3 DNA reads TGTGCCAGCAGCTTGGACCGACAGGTGTTATACTTC.

The chain employs TRBV4-2 and TRBJ2-1, with D possibly matching TRBD1 (5 bases). Trimming removed 4 bases from V and 0 bases from J, with 16 bases in between. The CDR3 runs 17 residues. CDR1 and CDR2 from the germline V gene are LGHNA and YNFKEQ. The CDR3 sequence is CASSRRATVSSYNEQFF. CDR3 nucleotides: TGTGCCAGCAGCCGTCGAGCGACAGTTAGCTCCTACAATGAGCAGTTCTTC.

The chain employs TRBV9 and TRBJ1-1; a possible D gene is TRBD1 (6 bases). The V and J ends lost 4 bases and 3 bases respectively, with 16 bases between them. Germline values: CDR1 SGDLS, CDR2 YYNGEE. CDR3 length equals 15 residues. The CDR3 DNA follows: TGTGCCAGCAGCCTCAGGGGAGTGGGGGACACTGAAGCTTTCTTT. The encoded protein is CASSLRGVGDTEAFF.

This chain uses TRBV4-3 with TRBJ2-3, with TRBD2 matching over 7 bases. V lost 10 bases, J lost 2 bases, and 9 bases stayed unmatched. Germline V lookup: CDR1 LGHNA, CDR2 YSLEER. The CDR3 loop spans 14 amino acids. The CDR3 region is CANKEAGVTDTQYF. In DNA, the CDR3 is TGCGCCAACAAAGAGGCGGGGGTCACAGATACGCAGTATTTT.

The chain uses TRBV5-1 and TRBJ2-3; 8 bases agree with TRBD2. V gave up 1 base and J gave up 0 bases; unmatched junction bases: 7. The germline V gene has CDR1 SGHRS and CDR2 YFSETQ. This CDR3 has 17 amino acids. CDR3 protein: CASSLIREGVSTDTQYF. The CDR3, as DNA: TGCGCCAGCAGCTTGATCCGGGAGGGGGTTAGCACAGATACGCAGTATTTT.

The V and J genes are TRBV7-2 and TRBJ2-7, with 9 positions matching TRBD2. Germline V gene lookup returns CDR1 SGHTA and CDR2 FQGNSA. The CDR3 is made up of 14 amino acids. The V segment lost 4 bases and the J segment 5 bases; nucleotides outside the gene matches: 6. The CDR3 bases are TGTGCCAGCAGCTCAGGGACTAGCACCCACGAGCAGTACTTC. Its protein is CASSSGTSTHEQYF.

A single count supports this clone. The J gene is TRBJ2-5, the V gene TRBV5-1; no definite D call. This CDR3 region has 13 residues. Trimming stripped 0 bases from V and 0 bases from J, with 3 bases between. The germline V gene has CDR1 SGHRS and CDR2 YFSETQ. The CDR3 nucleotides read TGCGCCAGCAGCTTGGCAAACCAAGAGACCCAGTACTTC. It codes for CASSLANQETQYF.

The rearrangement joins TRBV5-1 to TRBJ2-7, with 8 bases identical to TRBD1. There are 13 residues in the CDR3. CDR1 is SGHRS, CDR2 YFSETQ, per germline. V trimming: 5 bases; J trimming: 4 bases; junction bases outside the gene matches: 5. CDR3 sequence (DNA): TGCGCCAGCAGAATAGGACAGGGTTACGAGCAGTACTTC. Residues: CASRIGQGYEQYF. Full variable domain (outside the CDR3, taken from reference TRBV5-1 and TRBJ2-7): KAGVTQTPRYLIKTRGQQVTLSCSPISGHRSVSWYQQTPGQGLQFLFEYFSETQRNKGNFPGRFSGRQFSNSRSEMNVSTLELGDSALYLCASRIGQGYEQYFGPGTRLTVT.

This clone came up a few times. The chain joins TRBV5-1 to TRBJ2-3; 9 nucleotides agree with TRBD2. CDR1 is SGHRS and CDR2 is YFSETQ in the germline V gene. This CDR3 has 15 residues. Germline trimming cut 4 bases from V and 5 bases from J; bases unmatched to any gene: 8. In DNA form, the CDR3 reads TGCGCCAGCAGCCCGGGACTAGCCGCTGGAGATACGCAGTATTTT. It yields the protein CASSPGLAAGDTQYF.

The chain joins TRBV7-9 to TRBJ2-7; 9 nucleotides line up with TRBD1. CDR1 is SEHNR, CDR2 FQNEAQ, per germline (reference sequence). With V trimmed by 5 bases and J by 4 bases, 3 bases remained unmatched. CDR3 length: 13 amino acids. CDR3 loop: CASSPTGGYEQYF. CDR3 nucleotide sequence: TGTGCCAGCAGCCCGACAGGGGGGTACGAGCAGTACTTC.